This is a list of T cell receptor beta chains from one sample in a study of blood T cell repertoires in COVID-19. This table comes from immunoSEQ multiplex PCR, and its TCRdb copy is limited to in-frame clones, with some not included. Here the sample spans about 220,000 clones, around 75% being singletons. Material for sequencing was peripheral blood. The receptor source for this set is a human donor in a cohort sampled during active COVID-19. CDR3s include the opening cysteine and the closing phenylalanine or tryptophan. Fields, in order: D gene, J gene, V gene, clone size, CDR3 protein, CDR3 DNA. The D gene is left open where the match is weak. Clone sizes are given selectively: once, few, many, or a class where the clone is expanded.

NA TRBJ2-4 TRBV19 NA CASSMTGLAKNIQYF TGTGCCAGTAGTATGACTGGTTTAGCCAAAAACATTCAGTACTTC
TRBD2 TRBJ2-7 TRBV29-1 NA CSALVVESSGPTYEQYF TGCAGCGCCCTGGTCGTTGAGTCTAGCGGGCCTACCTACGAGCAGTACTTC
NA TRBJ1-6 TRBV20-1 few CSARGGSPLHF TGCAGTGCTAGAGGAGGATCACCCCTCCACTTT
NA TRBJ2-3 TRBV7-2 NA CASSLETRGTQYF TGTGCCAGCAGCCTAGAAACTAGAGGTACGCAGTATTTT
TRBD2 TRBJ2-3 TRBV5-1 NA CASSRGLAYSTDTQYF TGCGCCAGCAGCCGGGGACTAGCGTATAGCACAGATACGCAGTATTTT
TRBD1 TRBJ1-2 TRBV10-1 NA CASSVGTGFYGYTF TGCGCCAGCAGTGTGGGGACAGGCTTCTATGGCTACACCTTC
NA TRBJ1-5 TRBV19 once CASGWEGTGSIQPQHF TGTGCCAGCGGTTGGGAGGGAACAGGGTCGATCCAGCCCCAGCATTTT
TRBD2 TRBJ2-2 TRBV11-3 NA CASSSGLANTGELFF TGTGCCAGCAGCTCGGGACTAGCAAACACCGGGGAGCTGTTTTTT
NA TRBJ1-1 TRBV28 NA CASRSPRGEAFF TGTGCCAGTCGGTCGCCCAGGGGTGAAGCTTTCTTT
TRBD1 TRBJ1-1 TRBV6-4 once CASSAGGEGNTEAFF TGTGCCAGCAGTGCAGGGGGAGAGGGAAACACTGAAGCTTTCTTT
TRBD2 TRBJ2-7 TRBV7-2 NA CASSFKTSGSYEQYF TGTGCCAGCAGTTTTAAGACTAGCGGGTCCTACGAGCAGTACTTC
TRBD1 TRBJ2-7 TRBV27 NA CASSLYGTGNLNEQYF TGTGCCAGCAGTTTATACGGGACAGGGAATTTAAACGAGCAGTACTTC
TRBD2 TRBJ2-1 TRBV10-1 NA CASKREGLLSYNEQFF TGCGCCAGCAAACGGGAGGGCCTCCTATCCTACAATGAGCAGTTCTTC
NA TRBJ2-5 TRBV5-1 NA CASSPRDHQETQYF TGCGCCAGCAGCCCGCGGGACCACCAAGAGACCCAGTACTTC
TRBD1 TRBJ2-3 TRBV9 once CASSADRGRTDTQYF TGTGCCAGCAGCGCCGACAGGGGGCGAACAGATACGCAGTATTTT
NA TRBJ2-7 TRBV27 few CASSSTGLEQYF TGTGCCAGCAGTTCTACAGGGCTCGAGCAGTACTTC
NA TRBJ1-1 TRBV3-1/TRBV3-2 NA CASSPTLGVAEAFF TGTGCCAGCAGCCCCACACTCGGGGTCGCTGAAGCTTTCTTT
NA TRBJ2-2 TRBV27 once CASRPISSNTGELFF TGTGCCAGCAGACCTATCTCGTCCAACACCGGGGAGCTGTTTTTT
NA TRBJ1-6 TRBV18 NA CASSPRGESYNSPLHF TGTGCCAGCTCACCACGGGGGGAATCCTATAATTCACCCCTCCACTTT
TRBD1 TRBJ1-1 TRBV7-9 NA CASSLATGGAFF TGTGCCAGCAGCTTAGCAACAGGGGGAGCTTTCTTT
NA TRBJ2-3 TRBV30 NA CAWSVELVGTDTQYF TGTGCCTGGAGTGTAGAACTAGTGGGCACAGATACGCAGTATTTT
TRBD1 TRBJ1-2 TRBV18 NA CASSPRQGHYGYTF TGTGCCAGCTCACCACGACAGGGACACTATGGCTACACCTTC
TRBD2 TRBJ2-7 TRBV28 few CASSPGLADLFYEQYF TGTGCCAGCAGCCCGGGACTAGCGGACTTATTCTACGAGCAGTACTTC